A selection of T cell receptor beta chains follows, all from one sample in a study of Graves' ophthalmopathy and Graves' hyperthyroidism. Using its own MiXCR run on the multiplex PCR reads, TCRdb lists one record per CDR3 protein. The data hold 600,000 to 950,000 distinct CDR3 sequences, with around 40% observed a single time. Input material: peripheral blood. The source of these receptors is an adult man with Graves' ophthalmopathy. Both conserved end residues are part of each CDR3. The D gene is left open where the match is weak. A row's size may be missing; if present it is once, few, many or a size class.

v_call: TRBV4-1
j_call: TRBJ2-7
clone_size: few
d_call: -
cdr3_nt: TGCGCCAGCGGCACGCACCTAGGGGGTCCGGCCTACGAGCAGTACTTC
cdr3_aa: CASGTHLGGPAYEQYF

v_call: TRBV27
j_call: TRBJ1-1
clone_size: -
d_call: -
cdr3_nt: TGTGCCAGCAGCCGGGAGGGGGGGCGGAACACTGAAGCTTTCTTT
cdr3_aa: CASSREGGRNTEAFF

v_call: TRBV29-1
j_call: TRBJ1-1
clone_size: -
d_call: TRBD1
cdr3_nt: TGCAGCGTTGATGGACAGGACACTGAAGCTTTCTTT
cdr3_aa: CSVDGQDTEAFF

v_call: TRBV20-1
j_call: TRBJ2-2
clone_size: few
d_call: -
cdr3_nt: TGCAGTGCTAGTTCGCGGGTCGGTGGCACCGGGGAGCTGTTTTTT
cdr3_aa: CSASSRVGGTGELFF

v_call: TRBV2
j_call: TRBJ1-6
clone_size: -
d_call: -
cdr3_nt: TGTGCCAGCAGCGGGGGCGGGGAGCATTCACCCCTCCACTTT
cdr3_aa: CASSGGGEHSPLHF

v_call: TRBV7-9
j_call: TRBJ1-1
clone_size: -
d_call: TRBD1
cdr3_nt: TGTGCCGGCGAATCGGACAGGGCCGACACTGAAGCTTTCTTT
cdr3_aa: CAGESDRADTEAFF

v_call: TRBV15
j_call: TRBJ2-2
clone_size: -
d_call: TRBD2
cdr3_nt: TGTGCCACCAGCGAACGGACTAGCGTTCCCGGGGAGCTGTTTTTT
cdr3_aa: CATSERTSVPGELFF

v_call: TRBV9
j_call: TRBJ2-5
clone_size: few
d_call: TRBD1
cdr3_nt: TGTGCCAGCAGCGCCCCGGGACAGGGGGGAGAGACCCAGTACTTC
cdr3_aa: CASSAPGQGGETQYF

v_call: TRBV7-2
j_call: TRBJ2-7
clone_size: few
d_call: TRBD2
cdr3_nt: TGTGCCAGCAGCTTGGGACTAGCGTTCAACTACGAGCAGTACTTC
cdr3_aa: CASSLGLAFNYEQYF

v_call: TRBV5-1
j_call: TRBJ1-2
clone_size: many
d_call: TRBD1
cdr3_nt: TGCGCCAGCAGCATCGGGACAGGGGATGGCTACACCTTC
cdr3_aa: CASSIGTGDGYTF

v_call: TRBV11-1
j_call: TRBJ2-7
clone_size: -
d_call: -
cdr3_nt: TGTGCCAGCAGTGCAATCGACAGCTTCTCCTACGAGCAGTACTTC
cdr3_aa: CASSAIDSFSYEQYF

v_call: TRBV7-2
j_call: TRBJ1-2
clone_size: few
d_call: -
cdr3_nt: TGTGCCAGCAGCCCCGGTTGGGGGGGTAACTATGGCTACACCTTC
cdr3_aa: CASSPGWGGNYGYTF

v_call: TRBV11-3
j_call: TRBJ2-7
clone_size: few
d_call: -
cdr3_nt: TGTGCCAGCAGCTTCGGTCCTACCGACGAGCAGTACTTC
cdr3_aa: CASSFGPTDEQYF

v_call: TRBV7-9
j_call: TRBJ1-4
clone_size: few
d_call: -
cdr3_nt: TGTGCCAGCAGCAGAGACGTGGGGGCGAAAGAAAAACTGTTTTTT
cdr3_aa: CASSRDVGAKEKLFF

v_call: TRBV19
j_call: TRBJ1-5
clone_size: many
d_call: -
cdr3_nt: TGTGCCAGTAGTATGATGTGGGGGGCGAGCAATCAGCCCCAGCATTTT
cdr3_aa: CASSMMWGASNQPQHF

v_call: TRBV29-1
j_call: TRBJ2-2
clone_size: once
d_call: -
cdr3_nt: TGCAGCGTTGAAAAGTTAACCGGGGAGCTGTTTTTT
cdr3_aa: CSVEKLTGELFF

v_call: TRBV5-4
j_call: TRBJ2-7
clone_size: -
d_call: -
cdr3_nt: TGTGCCAGCAGCATCGGGGGTTTCGACGAGCAGTACTTC
cdr3_aa: CASSIGGFDEQYF

v_call: TRBV29-1
j_call: TRBJ1-3
clone_size: -
d_call: -
cdr3_nt: TGCAGCTTAGGACCCAGGGGAAACACCATATATTTT
cdr3_aa: CSLGPRGNTIYF

v_call: TRBV6-5
j_call: TRBJ1-2
clone_size: few
d_call: -
cdr3_nt: TGTGCCAGCAGTTACTCTGGTTGGGGCTATGGCTACACCTTC
cdr3_aa: CASSYSGWGYGYTF

v_call: TRBV2
j_call: TRBJ1-2
clone_size: -
d_call: -
cdr3_nt: TGTGCCAGCAGGAGACGGGACACTCCTAACTATGGCTACACCTTC
cdr3_aa: CASRRRDTPNYGYTF

v_call: TRBV10-3
j_call: TRBJ1-3
clone_size: few
d_call: -
cdr3_nt: TGTGCCAGCCAGGGAGGGTCTGGAAACACCATATATTTT
cdr3_aa: CASQGGSGNTIYF

v_call: TRBV20-1
j_call: TRBJ1-1
clone_size: few
d_call: -
cdr3_nt: TGCAGTGCTAGTCTACAGTTGAACACTGAAGCTTTCTTT
cdr3_aa: CSASLQLNTEAFF

v_call: TRBV9
j_call: TRBJ1-3
clone_size: few
d_call: -
cdr3_nt: TGTGCCAGCAGCCCTTCAGGGTCTGGTGGAAACACCATATATTTT
cdr3_aa: CASSPSGSGGNTIYF

v_call: TRBV7-2
j_call: TRBJ2-7
clone_size: few
d_call: -
cdr3_nt: TGTGCCAGCAGCTTAGATTCCGGCAGGGTGTCCTACGAGCAGTACTTC
cdr3_aa: CASSLDSGRVSYEQYF

v_call: TRBV7-3
j_call: TRBJ1-1
clone_size: -
d_call: -
cdr3_nt: TGTGCCAGCAGCTTAACCGTGAAACTACAGAACACTGAAGCTTTCTTT
cdr3_aa: CASSLTVKLQNTEAFF